This T cell receptor (beta chain) was found in a study of T-cell reconstitution after alpha-beta-depleted transplantation in children. Study-wide results and caveats: Where some patients showed high TCRbeta diversity at day 60, it came from recipient T cells and thymic progenitors that had survived. T-cell counts and diversity at one year post-transplant came mainly from newly produced T cells. Roughly two months post-transplant, alpha-beta T cells reportedly originated from several hundred graft clones that had expanded.

The CDR3 is made up of 14 amino acids. The V gene's germline CDR1 is SGHTA and CDR2 FQGNSA. Trimming stripped 3 bases from V and 3 bases from J, with 12 bases between. TCRbeta library preparation incorporated unique molecular identifiers. TCRdb recomputed calls from the PCR reads with MiXCR, one row per CDR3 protein. The profile covers some 150,000 distinct CDR3 sequences, with around 9% appearing a single time and 15% to 20% taken by the ten largest. This clonotype occurred many times. Its target is not known. The chain combines TRBV7-2 with TRBJ2-7; D might be TRBD1 (6 bases). The receptor was derived from a female patient between 2 and 15 years old who had a stem cell transplant for congenital amegakaryocytic thrombocytopenia, so the T cells may come from the graft donor. The starting material was PBMCs, mostly from graft donor cells, obtained 180 days after TCRalphabeta/CD19-depleted stem cell transplant. In DNA, the CDR3 is TGTGCCAGCAGCTTGGACAGTAGTTTCTACGAGCAGTACTTC. It yields the protein CASSLDSSFYEQYF.